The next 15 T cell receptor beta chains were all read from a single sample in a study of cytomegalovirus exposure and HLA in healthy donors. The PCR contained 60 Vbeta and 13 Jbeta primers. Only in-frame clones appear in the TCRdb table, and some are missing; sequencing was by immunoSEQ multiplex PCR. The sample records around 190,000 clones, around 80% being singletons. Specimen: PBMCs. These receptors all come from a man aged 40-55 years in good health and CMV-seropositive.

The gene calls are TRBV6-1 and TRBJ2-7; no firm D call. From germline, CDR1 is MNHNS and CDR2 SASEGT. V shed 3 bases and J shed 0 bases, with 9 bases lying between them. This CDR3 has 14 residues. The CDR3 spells CASSDYFNSYEQYF. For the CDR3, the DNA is TGTGCCAGCAGTGACTACTTTAACTCCTACGAGCAGTACTTC.

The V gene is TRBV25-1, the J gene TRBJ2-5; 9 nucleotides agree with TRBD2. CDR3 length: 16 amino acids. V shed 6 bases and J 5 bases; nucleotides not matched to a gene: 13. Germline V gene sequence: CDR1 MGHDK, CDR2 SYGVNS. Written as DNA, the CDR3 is TGTGCCAGCAGCCCGGGGCGGGAGGGCCGGGGGGAGACCCAGTACTTC. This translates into CASSPGREGRGETQYF. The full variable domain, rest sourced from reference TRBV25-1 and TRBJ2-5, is EADIYQTPRYLVIGTGKKITLECSQTMGHDKMYWYQQDPGMELHLIHYSYGVNSTEKGDLSSESTVSRIRTEHFPLTLESARPSHTSQYLCASSPGREGRGETQYFGPGTRLLVL.

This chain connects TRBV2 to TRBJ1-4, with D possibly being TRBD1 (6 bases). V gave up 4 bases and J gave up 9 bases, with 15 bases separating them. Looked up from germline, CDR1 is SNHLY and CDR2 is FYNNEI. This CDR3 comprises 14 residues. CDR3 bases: TGTGCCAGCAGTGTAGGGCAGGGGTCTCAAAAACTGTTTTTT. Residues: CASSVGQGSQKLFF.

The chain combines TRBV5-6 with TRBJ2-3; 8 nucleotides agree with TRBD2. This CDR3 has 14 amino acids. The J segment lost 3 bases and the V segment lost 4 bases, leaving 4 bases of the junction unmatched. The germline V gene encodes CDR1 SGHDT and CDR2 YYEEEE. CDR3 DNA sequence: TGTGCCAGCAGCCGCGGGGGGCGGACAGATACGCAGTATTTT. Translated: CASSRGGRTDTQYF.

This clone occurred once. The CDR3 DNA reads as TGTGCCAGCAGCCCTACAACCCGGACAGGGATCTCCTACGAGCAGTACTTC. Encoded protein: CASSPTTRTGISYEQYF. V is TRBV11-2 and J is TRBJ2-7; 8 bases map to TRBD1. Germline assignment: CDR1 SGHAT and CDR2 FQNNGV. V shed 5 bases, J shed 0 bases, and the junction held 12 bases outside the gene matches. CDR3 length: 17 residues.

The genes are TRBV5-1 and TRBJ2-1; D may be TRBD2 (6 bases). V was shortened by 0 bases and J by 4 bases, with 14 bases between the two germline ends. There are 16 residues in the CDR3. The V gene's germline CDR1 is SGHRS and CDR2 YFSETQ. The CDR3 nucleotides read TGCGCCAGCAGCTTGGTAGGTGGAGGGAATTACAATGAGCAGTTCTTC. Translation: CASSLVGGGNYNEQFF.

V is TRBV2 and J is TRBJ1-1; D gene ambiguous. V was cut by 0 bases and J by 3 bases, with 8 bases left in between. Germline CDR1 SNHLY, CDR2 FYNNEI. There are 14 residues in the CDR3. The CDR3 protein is CASSEARKYTEAFF. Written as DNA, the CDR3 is TGTGCCAGCAGTGAAGCGCGGAAGTACACTGAAGCTTTCTTT. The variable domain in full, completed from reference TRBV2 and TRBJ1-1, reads EPEVTQTPSHQVTQMGQEVILRCVPISNHLYFYWYRQILGQKVEFLVSFYNNEISEKSEIFDDQFSVERPDGSNFTLKIRSTKLEDSAMYFCASSEARKYTEAFFGQGTRLTVV.

CDR3 amino acids: CASSLAVTGDFYEQYF. The CDR3 nucleotides read TGCGCCAGCAGCTTGGCCGTGACAGGGGATTTCTACGAGCAGTACTTC. The rearrangement links TRBV5-1 to TRBJ2-7; 8 bases map to TRBD1. The ends lost 0 bases at V and 3 bases at J; junction bases unmatched: 8. Germline values: CDR1 SGHRS, CDR2 YFSETQ. The CDR3 totals 16 residues.

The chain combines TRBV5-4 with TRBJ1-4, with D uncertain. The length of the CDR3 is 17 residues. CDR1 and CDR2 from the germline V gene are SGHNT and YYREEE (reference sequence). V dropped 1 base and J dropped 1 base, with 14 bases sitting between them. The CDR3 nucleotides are TGTGCCAGCAGCTTGTCAACACTAGGGAGAACTAATGAAAAACTGTTTTTT. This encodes CASSLSTLGRTNEKLFF.

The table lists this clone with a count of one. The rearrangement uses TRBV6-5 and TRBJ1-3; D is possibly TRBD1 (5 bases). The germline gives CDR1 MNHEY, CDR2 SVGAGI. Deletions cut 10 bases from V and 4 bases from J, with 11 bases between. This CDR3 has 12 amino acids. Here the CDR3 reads CATKGWGNTIYF. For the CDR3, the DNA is TGTGCCACTAAGGGGTGGGGAAACACCATATATTTT.

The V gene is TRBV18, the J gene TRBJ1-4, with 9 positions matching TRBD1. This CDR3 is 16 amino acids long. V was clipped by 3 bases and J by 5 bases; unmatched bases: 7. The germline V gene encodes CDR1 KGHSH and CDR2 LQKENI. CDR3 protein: CASSPLVGQGNEKLFF. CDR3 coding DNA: TGTGCCAGCTCACCGCTAGTCGGACAGGGGAATGAAAAACTGTTTTTT.

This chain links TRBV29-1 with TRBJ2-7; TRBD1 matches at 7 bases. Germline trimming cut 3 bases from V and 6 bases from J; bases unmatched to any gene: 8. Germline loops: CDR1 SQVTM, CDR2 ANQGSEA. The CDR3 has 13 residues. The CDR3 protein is CSVEFTAGGEQYF. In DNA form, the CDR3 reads TGCAGCGTTGAGTTTACGGCAGGGGGCGAGCAGTACTTC.

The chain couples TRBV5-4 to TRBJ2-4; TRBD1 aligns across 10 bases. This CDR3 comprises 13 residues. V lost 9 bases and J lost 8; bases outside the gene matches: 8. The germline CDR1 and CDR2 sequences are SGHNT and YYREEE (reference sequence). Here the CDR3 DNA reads TGTGCCATCTCGGGGACAGGGGAGTACATTCAGTACTTC. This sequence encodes CAISGTGEYIQYF. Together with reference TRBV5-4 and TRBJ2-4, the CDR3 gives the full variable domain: ETGVTQSPTHLIKTRGQQVTLRCSSQSGHNTVSWYQQALGQGPQFIFQYYREEENGRGNFPPRFSGLQFPNYSSELNVNALELDDSALYLCAISGTGEYIQYFGAGTRLSVL.

Here the CDR3 DNA reads TGTGCCAGCAGCTTAGCGGGAGGACTGAACGAGCAGTACTTC. Residues: CASSLAGGLNEQYF. The V call is TRBV11-1, the J call TRBJ2-7, with TRBD2 as a possible D gene (6 bases). The CDR3 covers 14 residues. Germline lookup yields CDR1 SGHAT and CDR2 FQDESV (reference sequence). V was trimmed by 0 bases and J by 5 bases, leaving 11 bases between them.

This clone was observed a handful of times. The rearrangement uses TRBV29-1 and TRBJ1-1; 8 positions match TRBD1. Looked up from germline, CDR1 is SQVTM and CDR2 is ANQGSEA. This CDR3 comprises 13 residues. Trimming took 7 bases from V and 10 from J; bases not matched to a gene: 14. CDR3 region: CSAGEVQGGRAFF. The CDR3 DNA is TGCAGCGCCGGTGAGGTACAGGGGGGGAGAGCTTTCTTT.